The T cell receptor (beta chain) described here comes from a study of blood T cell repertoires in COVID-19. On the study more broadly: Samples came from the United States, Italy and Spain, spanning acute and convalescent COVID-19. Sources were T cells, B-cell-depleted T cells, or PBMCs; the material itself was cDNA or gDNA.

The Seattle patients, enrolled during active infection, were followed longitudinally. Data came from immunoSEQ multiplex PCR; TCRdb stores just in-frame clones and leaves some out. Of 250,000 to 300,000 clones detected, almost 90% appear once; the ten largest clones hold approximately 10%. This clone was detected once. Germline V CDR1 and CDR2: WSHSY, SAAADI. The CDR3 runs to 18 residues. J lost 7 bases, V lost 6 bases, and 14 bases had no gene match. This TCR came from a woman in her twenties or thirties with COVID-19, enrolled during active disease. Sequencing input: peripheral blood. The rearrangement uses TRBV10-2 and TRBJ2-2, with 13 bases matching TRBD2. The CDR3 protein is CASSEVGGLAGVVGELFF. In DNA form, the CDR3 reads TGCGCCAGCAGCGAAGTAGGAGGACTAGCGGGAGTAGTCGGGGAGCTGTTTTTT.